This record looks at one T cell receptor (beta chain) sequence and its context. Its antigen is unknown. Within one base of it there is no much larger clone, and no base qualities were kept. The source of the sample is a study of molecular identifiers for immune sequencing clone quantification listed by TCRdb under 2018. In terms of the full investigation: For a replicate experiment, the RNA from either 20,000 or 100,000 naive CD8 T cells was divided into five aliquots, and four of those aliquots went on to sequencing. This methods study benchmarked molecular-identifier clustering-based TCR repertoire sequencing (MIDCIRS) and TCR RNA copy counting, using CD8 T cells to do so.

Libraries of naive CD8 T cells were built from anywhere between about 19,000 and 1,100,000 sorted cells, with 10%, 30% or 50% of the purified RNA used. Naive CD8 T cells were FACS-sorted as CD8+CD4-CCR7+CD45RA+ on a BD FACSAria II into RLT Plus buffer. Detection sensitivity was tested by spiking Jurkat RNA equal to ten or so TCR copies' worth into samples containing roughly 17,000-1,000,000 naive CD8 T cells. CD8 T cells were enriched with RosetteSep CD8+ T Cell Enrichment Cocktail and Ficoll-Paque, followed by ACK red cell lysis. General findings and caveats noted by the study authors: Modeling gave about three recovered TCR RNA copies per cell versus roughly 10 by digital PCR, implying roughly 28% capture efficiency. Naive libraries contained spiked-in Jurkat TCR RNA (approximately nine copies' worth), which is not part of the donor repertoire. In CMV-specific effector cells, clones with more than 20 RNA copies contained over 97% of molecules, whereas in naive cells such clones contained under 1% of molecules. When barcode sub-clustering was omitted, TCR diversity was inflated by chimeric consensus sequences, with chimeras reaching as high as 47%. Even against a background of one million naive CD8 T cells, spiked-in Jurkat TCR RNA amounting to a single cell's worth was reported to be detectable. Highly expanded clone sizes could be underestimated if identical TCR molecules share a barcode.

The library was obtained by PCR. This sample was sequenced with a NextSeq 500. Bulk TCR libraries were made following a previously described method, with the TCR primers given in Table S5. The Qiagen AllPrep DNA/RNA kit was used to purify total RNA. Before analysis, reads from multiple sequencing runs of the same library were pooled. Turning to the authors' computational methods: Reads were retained only if the reads had an exact TCR constant sequence, and the retained reads were trimmed to 150 nt and grouped according to their 12-nt molecular barcodes. Reads within each barcode group were sub-clustered using a 15% Levenshtein threshold, and quality-weighted consensus sequences were constructed for each RNA molecule. Non-functional sequences were removed, as were lower-count sequences one edit away from another. Barcode sub-clusters with fewer than 20% of the maximum read count were removed, based on fitting two negative binomial distributions. TCRdb handled the public reads itself, with Q25 trimming in fastp and clone calling in MiXCR, and kept productive beta chains. Rows with one shared CDR3 protein collapse into an entry with the most common genes and DNA. The V and J calls reflect TCRdb's pipeline rather than the authors' work. The sample table holds over 300,000 distinct CDR3 sequences, of which roughly 24% were seen once. Jointly, the top ten make up 0.74% of the sample.

The receptor was derived from a human donor in good health. Some libraries in this study had Jurkat cell RNA spiked in. The specimen sequenced was naive CD8+ T cells from blood, with Jurkat cell RNA spiked in. The sample's cell subset or site label, decoded: FACS-sorted CD8+CD4-CCR7+CD45RA+ naive T cells.

This receptor has the CDR3 CASSLTGIPNTDTQYF. The DNA sequence reads TGTGCCAGCAGCTTAACGGGGATACCAAACACAGATACGCAGTATTTT. The rearranged segments are TRBV7-6 and TRBJ2-3; TRBD2 might be the D gene, on 5 matching bases. V loses 2 bases of germline sequence and J loses 2 bases, and the interval between the two ends is 14 bases. The CDR1 and CDR2 encoded by the germline V gene are SGHVS and FNYEAQ. From cysteine to phenylalanine, the CDR3 is 16 amino acids long. The read is trimmed to its CDR3 DNA, 48 bases read in frame from base 1.